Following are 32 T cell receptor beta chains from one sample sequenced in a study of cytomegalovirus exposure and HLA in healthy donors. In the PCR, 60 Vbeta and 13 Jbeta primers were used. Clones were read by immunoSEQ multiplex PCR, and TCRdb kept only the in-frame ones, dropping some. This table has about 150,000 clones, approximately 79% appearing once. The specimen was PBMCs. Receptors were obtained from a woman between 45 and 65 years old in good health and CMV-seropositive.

CDR3 sequence (DNA): TGTGCCAGCATAGGAGAGGGGGATTCACCCCTCCACTTT. It specifies CASIGEGDSPLHF. The chain has TRBV6-1 and TRBJ1-6; tentatively, D is TRBD1 (6 bases). The CDR3 consists of 13 residues. Deletions cut 7 bases from V and 8 bases from J, with 12 bases between. The germline V gene has CDR1 MNHNS and CDR2 SASEGT.

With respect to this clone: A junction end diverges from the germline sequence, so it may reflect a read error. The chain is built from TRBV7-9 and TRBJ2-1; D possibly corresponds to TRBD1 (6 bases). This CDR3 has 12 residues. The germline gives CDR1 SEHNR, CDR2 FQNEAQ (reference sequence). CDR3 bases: TGTTCCAGCTGGACAGAGGGACCTGAGCAGTTCTTC. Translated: CSSWTEGPEQFF.

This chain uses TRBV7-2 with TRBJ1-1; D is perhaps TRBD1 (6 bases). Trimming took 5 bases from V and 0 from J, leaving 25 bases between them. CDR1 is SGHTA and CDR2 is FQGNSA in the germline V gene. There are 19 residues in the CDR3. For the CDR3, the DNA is TGTGCCAGCAGCCCAGACCTCTACAGGGCCATTGATATGAACACTGAAGCTTTCTTT. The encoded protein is CASSPDLYRAIDMNTEAFF.

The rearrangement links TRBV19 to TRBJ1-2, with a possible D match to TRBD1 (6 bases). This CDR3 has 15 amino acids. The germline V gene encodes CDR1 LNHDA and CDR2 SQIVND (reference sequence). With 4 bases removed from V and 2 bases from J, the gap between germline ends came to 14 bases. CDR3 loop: CASSTQGTGNYGYTF. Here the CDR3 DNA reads TGTGCCAGTAGTACACAGGGCACCGGAAACTATGGCTACACCTTC.

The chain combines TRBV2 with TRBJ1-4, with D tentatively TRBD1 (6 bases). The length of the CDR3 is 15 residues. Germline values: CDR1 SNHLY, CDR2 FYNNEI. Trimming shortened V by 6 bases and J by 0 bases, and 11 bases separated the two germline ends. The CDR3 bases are TGTGCCAGCAGACGACAGGCTGCAACTAATGAAAAACTGTTTTTT. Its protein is CASRRQAATNEKLFF.

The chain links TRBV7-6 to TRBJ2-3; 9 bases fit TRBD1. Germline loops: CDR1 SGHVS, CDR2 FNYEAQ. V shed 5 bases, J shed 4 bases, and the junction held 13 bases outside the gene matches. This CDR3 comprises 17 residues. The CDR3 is CASSPEIARQGADTQYF. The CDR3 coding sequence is TGTGCCAGCAGCCCCGAAATAGCCCGACAGGGGGCAGATACGCAGTATTTT.

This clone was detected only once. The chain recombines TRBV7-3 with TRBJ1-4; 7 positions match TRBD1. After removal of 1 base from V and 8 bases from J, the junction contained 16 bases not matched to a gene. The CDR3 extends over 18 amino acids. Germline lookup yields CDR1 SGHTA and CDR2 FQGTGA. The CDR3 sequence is CASSLKADREGVEEKLFF. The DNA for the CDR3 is TGTGCCAGCAGCTTAAAAGCAGACAGGGAAGGGGTCGAGGAAAAACTGTTTTTT.

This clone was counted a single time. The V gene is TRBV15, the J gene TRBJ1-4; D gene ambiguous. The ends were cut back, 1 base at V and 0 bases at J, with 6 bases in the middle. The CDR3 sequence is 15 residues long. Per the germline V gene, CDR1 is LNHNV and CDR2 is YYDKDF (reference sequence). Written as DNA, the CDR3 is TGTGCCACCAGCAGAGGTCAGGCAACTAATGAAAAACTGTTTTTT. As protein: CATSRGQATNEKLFF.

The CDR3 here is CSVVTGGLANEQFF. The DNA for the CDR3 is TGCAGCGTTGTTACGGGGGGGCTTGCCAATGAGCAGTTCTTC. The rearrangement joins TRBV29-1 to TRBJ2-1; TRBD2 matches at 8 bases. CDR1 is SQVTM and CDR2 is ANQGSEA in the germline V gene. With V trimmed by 4 bases and J by 6 bases, 8 bases remained unmatched. The length of the CDR3 is 14 residues.

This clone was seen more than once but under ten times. The CDR3 is CAISKLRTGTKSDTGELFF. CDR3 nucleotide sequence: TGTGCCATCAGTAAATTACGGACAGGGACGAAGTCGGACACCGGGGAGCTGTTTTTT. V gene TRBV10-3 combines with J gene TRBJ2-2; 8 positions agree with TRBD1. Looked up from germline, CDR1 is ENHRY and CDR2 is SYGVKD. V shed 5 bases, J shed 3 bases, and the junction held 17 bases outside the gene matches. The CDR3 covers 19 residues.

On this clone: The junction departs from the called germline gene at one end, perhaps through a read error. CDR3 loop: CAWANQGGYGHTF. CDR3 coding DNA: TGTGCCTGGGCAAACCAAGGCGGCTATGGCCACACCTTC. The chain carries TRBV30 and TRBJ1-2, with no clear D. The V gene's germline CDR1 is GTSNPN and CDR2 SVGIG (reference sequence). This CDR3 region has 13 residues.

CDR3 DNA: TGTGCCAGCAGCCCAAAGGGGGCTACGAGTTTCGAGCAGTACTTC. It translates to CASSPKGATSFEQYF. This chain joins TRBV7-2 and TRBJ2-5, with 7 positions matching TRBD1. The end of the DNA is better explained by TRBJ2-7, so the J call may be wrong. CDR3 length: 15 residues. The germline gives CDR1 SGHTA, CDR2 FQGNSA.

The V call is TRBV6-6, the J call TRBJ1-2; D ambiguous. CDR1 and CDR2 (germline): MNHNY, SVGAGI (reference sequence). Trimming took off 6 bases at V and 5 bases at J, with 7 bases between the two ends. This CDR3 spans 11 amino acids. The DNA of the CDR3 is TGTGCCAGCAGCTCTCCGTATGGCTACACCTTC. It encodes CASSSPYGYTF.

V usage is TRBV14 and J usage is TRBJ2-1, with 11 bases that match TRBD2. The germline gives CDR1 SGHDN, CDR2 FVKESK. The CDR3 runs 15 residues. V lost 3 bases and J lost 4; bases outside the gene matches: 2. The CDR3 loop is CASSQTSGIYNEQFF. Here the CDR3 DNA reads TGTGCCAGCAGCCAGACTAGCGGGATTTACAATGAGCAGTTCTTC.

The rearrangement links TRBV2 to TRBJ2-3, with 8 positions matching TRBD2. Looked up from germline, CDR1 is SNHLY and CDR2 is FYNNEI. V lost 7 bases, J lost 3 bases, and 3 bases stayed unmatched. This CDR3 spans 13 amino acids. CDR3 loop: CASIRGGTDTQYF. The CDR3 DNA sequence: TGTGCCAGCATCCGGGGGGGGACAGATACGCAGTATTTT.

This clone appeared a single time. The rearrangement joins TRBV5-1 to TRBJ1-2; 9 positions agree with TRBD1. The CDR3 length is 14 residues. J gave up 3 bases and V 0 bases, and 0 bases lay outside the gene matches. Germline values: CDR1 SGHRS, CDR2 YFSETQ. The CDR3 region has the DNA TGCGCCAGCAGCTTGGGACAGGGGGACTATGGCTACACCTTC. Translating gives CASSLGQGDYGYTF.

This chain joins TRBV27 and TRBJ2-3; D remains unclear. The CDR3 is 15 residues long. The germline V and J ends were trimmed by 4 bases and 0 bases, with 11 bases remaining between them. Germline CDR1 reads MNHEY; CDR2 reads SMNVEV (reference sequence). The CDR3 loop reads CASSWAEASTDTQYF. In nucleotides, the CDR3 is TGTGCCAGCAGTTGGGCAGAAGCTAGCACAGATACGCAGTATTTT.

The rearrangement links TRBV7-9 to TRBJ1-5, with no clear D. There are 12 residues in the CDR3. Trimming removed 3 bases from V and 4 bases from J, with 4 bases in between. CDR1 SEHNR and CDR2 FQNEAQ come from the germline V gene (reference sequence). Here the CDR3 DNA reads TGTGCCAGCAGCTTCCCAAATCAGCCCCAGCATTTT. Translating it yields CASSFPNQPQHF.

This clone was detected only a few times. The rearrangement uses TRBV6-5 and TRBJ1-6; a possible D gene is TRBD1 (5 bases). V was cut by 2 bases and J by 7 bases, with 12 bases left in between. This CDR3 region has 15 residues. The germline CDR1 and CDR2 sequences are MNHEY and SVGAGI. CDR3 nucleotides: TGTGCCAGCAGTTACGGCGGGGCGAAAAATTCACCCCTCCACTTT. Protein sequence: CASSYGGAKNSPLHF.

The CDR3 DNA is TGTGCCTGGAGTAAAGGGACAGCGTCTGGAAACACCATATATTTT. Translating gives CAWSKGTASGNTIYF. This chain joins TRBV30 and TRBJ1-3; 7 nucleotides align to TRBD1. The V gene's germline CDR1 is GTSNPN and CDR2 SVGIG (reference sequence). CDR3 length: 15 residues. The V and J ends lost 2 bases and 1 base, in that order; junction bases with no gene match: 5.

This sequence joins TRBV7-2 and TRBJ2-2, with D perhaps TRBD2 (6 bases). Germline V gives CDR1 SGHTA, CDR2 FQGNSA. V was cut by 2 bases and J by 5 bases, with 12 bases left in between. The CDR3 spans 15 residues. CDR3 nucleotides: TGTGCCAGCAGCTTAACCCGACTAGGAACCGGGGAGCTGTTTTTT. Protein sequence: CASSLTRLGTGELFF.

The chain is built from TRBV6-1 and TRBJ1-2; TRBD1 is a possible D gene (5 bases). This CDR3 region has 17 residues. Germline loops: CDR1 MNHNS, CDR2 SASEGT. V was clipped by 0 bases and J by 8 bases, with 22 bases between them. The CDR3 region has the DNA TGTGCCAGCAGTGAAGCGCGAAACAGGCTTCTTTTTGGAGGCTACACCTTC. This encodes CASSEARNRLLFGGYTF.

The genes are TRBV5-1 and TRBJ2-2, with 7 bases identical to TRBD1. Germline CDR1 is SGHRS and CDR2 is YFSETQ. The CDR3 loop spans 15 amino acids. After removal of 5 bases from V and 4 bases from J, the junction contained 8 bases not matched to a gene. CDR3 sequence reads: CASRFGQESTGELFF. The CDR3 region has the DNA TGCGCCAGCAGATTCGGACAGGAGAGCACCGGGGAGCTGTTTTTT.

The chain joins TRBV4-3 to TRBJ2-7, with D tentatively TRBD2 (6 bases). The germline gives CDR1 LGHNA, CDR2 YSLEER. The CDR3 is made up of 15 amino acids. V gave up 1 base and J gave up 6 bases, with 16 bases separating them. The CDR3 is CASSQGWLVEGEQYF. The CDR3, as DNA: TGCGCCAGCAGCCAAGGATGGCTGGTGGAGGGCGAGCAGTACTTC.

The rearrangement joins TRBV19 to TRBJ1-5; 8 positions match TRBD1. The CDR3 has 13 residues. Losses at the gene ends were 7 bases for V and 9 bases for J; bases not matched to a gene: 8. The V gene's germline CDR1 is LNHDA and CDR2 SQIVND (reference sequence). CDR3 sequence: CASNPGQGLPQHF. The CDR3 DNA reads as TGTGCCAGTAACCCCGGACAGGGACTGCCCCAGCATTTT.

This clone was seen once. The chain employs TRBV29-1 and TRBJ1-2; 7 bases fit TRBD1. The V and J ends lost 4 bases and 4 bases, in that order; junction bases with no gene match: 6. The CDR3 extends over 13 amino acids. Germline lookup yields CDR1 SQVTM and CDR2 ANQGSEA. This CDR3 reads CSVGDSHFYGYTF. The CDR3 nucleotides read TGCAGCGTTGGGGACAGCCATTTCTATGGCTACACCTTC.

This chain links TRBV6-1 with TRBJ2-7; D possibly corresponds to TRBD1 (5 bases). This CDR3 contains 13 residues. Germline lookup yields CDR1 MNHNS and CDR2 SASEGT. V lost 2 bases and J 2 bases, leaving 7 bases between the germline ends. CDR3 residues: CASSEPGTYEQYF. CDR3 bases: TGTGCCAGCAGTGAACCAGGGACCTACGAGCAGTACTTC.

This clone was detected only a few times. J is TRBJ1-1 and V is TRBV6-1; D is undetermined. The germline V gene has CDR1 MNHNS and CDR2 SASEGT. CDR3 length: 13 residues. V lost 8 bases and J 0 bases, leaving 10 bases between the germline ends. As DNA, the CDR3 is TGTGCCAGCTGGAGGGATATGAACACTGAAGCTTTCTTT. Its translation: CASWRDMNTEAFF.

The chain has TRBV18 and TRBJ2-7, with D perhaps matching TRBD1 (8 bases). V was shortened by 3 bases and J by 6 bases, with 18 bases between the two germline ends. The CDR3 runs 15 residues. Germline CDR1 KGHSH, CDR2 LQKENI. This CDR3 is CASSPQTGEGSEQYF. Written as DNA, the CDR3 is TGTGCCAGCTCACCTCAGACAGGGGAGGGAAGCGAGCAGTACTTC.

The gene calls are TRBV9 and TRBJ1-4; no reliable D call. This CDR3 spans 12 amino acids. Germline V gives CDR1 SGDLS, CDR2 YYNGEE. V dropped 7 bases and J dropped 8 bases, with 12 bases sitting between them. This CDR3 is CASSPGGEKLFF. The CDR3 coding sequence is TGTGCCAGCTCGCCCGGAGGGGAAAAACTGTTTTTT.

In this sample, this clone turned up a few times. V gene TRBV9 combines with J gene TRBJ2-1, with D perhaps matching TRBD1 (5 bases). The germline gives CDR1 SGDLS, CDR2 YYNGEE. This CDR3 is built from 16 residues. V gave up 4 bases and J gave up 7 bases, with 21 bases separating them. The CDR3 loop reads CASSPLTVNSRNEQFF. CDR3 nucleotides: TGTGCCAGCAGCCCCTTGACAGTAAATAGTAGGAATGAGCAGTTCTTC.

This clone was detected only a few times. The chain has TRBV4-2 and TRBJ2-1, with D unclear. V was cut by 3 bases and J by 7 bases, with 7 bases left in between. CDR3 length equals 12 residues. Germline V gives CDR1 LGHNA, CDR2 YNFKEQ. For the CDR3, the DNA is TGTGCCAGCAGCCAGAGTGGTAATGAGCAGTTCTTC. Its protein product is CASSQSGNEQFF.